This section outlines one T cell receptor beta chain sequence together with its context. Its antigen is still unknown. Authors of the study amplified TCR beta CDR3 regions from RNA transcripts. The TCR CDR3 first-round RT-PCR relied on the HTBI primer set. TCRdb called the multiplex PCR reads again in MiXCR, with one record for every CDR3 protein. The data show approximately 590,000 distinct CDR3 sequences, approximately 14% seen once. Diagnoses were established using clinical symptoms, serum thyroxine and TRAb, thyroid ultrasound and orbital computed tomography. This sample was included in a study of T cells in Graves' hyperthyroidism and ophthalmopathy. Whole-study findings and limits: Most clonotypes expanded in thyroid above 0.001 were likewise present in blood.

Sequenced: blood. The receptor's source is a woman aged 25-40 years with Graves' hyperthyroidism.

The CDR3 sequence is CASSLGPTGANVLTF. The CDR3 coding sequence is TGCGCCAGCAGCTTGGGACCTACTGGGGCCAACGTCCTGACTTTC. The rearrangement links TRBV5-1 to TRBJ2-6; D uncertain. The CDR3 contains 15 residues. V lost 0 bases to trimming and J lost 2 bases, with 6 bases between them. CDR1 and CDR2 from the germline V gene are SGHRS and YFSETQ.